These 7 T cell receptor beta chains were sequenced from one sample in a study of blood T cells in healthy people across ages. A second about 6 to 12 cycle PCR used barcoded and J-beta primers. TCRdb itself ran the 5' RACE reads through MiXCR, one entry per CDR3 protein. The repertoire consists of 1.5 million to 1.9 million distinct CDR3 sequences, with approximately 42% occurring once and the leading ten covering 4%. Source material: blood. These receptors all come from a woman aged 18-29 years in good health.

This clonotype was picked up a small number of times. This chain connects TRBV4-1 to TRBJ1-2; D might be TRBD1 (6 bases). The V gene lost 0 bases and the J gene lost 0 bases, with 11 bases spanning the gap. CDR3 length equals 16 residues. Germline V CDR1 and CDR2: MGHRA, YSYEKL. This CDR3 is CASSQDPAGANYGYTF. As DNA, the CDR3 is TGCGCCAGCAGCCAAGATCCGGCAGGGGCTAACTATGGCTACACCTTC.

A few counts support this clonotype. The CDR3: CASSEGLTKETQYF. The CDR3 DNA reads as TGTGCCAGCAGCGAGGGACTCACCAAAGAGACCCAGTACTTC. The chain couples TRBV9 to TRBJ2-5; tentatively, D is TRBD2 (6 bases). Looked up from germline, CDR1 is SGDLS and CDR2 is YYNGEE. Trimming removed 3 bases at V and 3 bases at J, with 12 bases between. This CDR3 contains 14 residues.

The genes are TRBV27 and TRBJ1-1; D may be TRBD1 (5 bases). CDR1 is MNHEY and CDR2 is SMNVEV in the germline V gene (reference sequence). Trimming took 2 bases from V and 7 from J, leaving 11 bases between them. This CDR3 region has 13 residues. Here the CDR3 reads CASSLQQASEAFF. The CDR3, as DNA: TGTGCCAGCAGTTTACAACAGGCGAGTGAAGCTTTCTTT.

The table lists this clonotype with a count of one. The chain uses TRBV18 and TRBJ2-5; D is unresolved. The better agreement between TRBJ2-7 and the DNA end casts doubt on the J call. The CDR3 runs to 15 residues. Germline V lookup: CDR1 KGHSH, CDR2 LQKENI. The DNA for the CDR3 is TGTGCCAGCTCCCCTAGGTCAGTGAACTTCGACGAGCAGTACTTC. It specifies CASSPRSVNFDEQYF.

The genes are TRBV5-1 and TRBJ2-1; D is tentatively TRBD1 or TRBD2 (5 bases each). The CDR3 has 15 residues. The V gene's germline CDR1 is SGHRS and CDR2 YFSETQ. V dropped 1 base and J dropped 5 bases, with 13 bases sitting between them. The CDR3 DNA reads as TGCGCCAGCAGCTTGTTGGGACCGCCTGACAATGAGCAGTTCTTC. Residues: CASSLLGPPDNEQFF. The complete variable domain, with remaining parts taken from reference TRBV5-1 and TRBJ2-1, reads KAGVTQTPRYLIKTRGQQVTLSCSPISGHRSVSWYQQTPGQGLQFLFEYFSETQRNKGNFPGRFSGRQFSNSRSEMNVSTLELGDSALYLCASSLLGPPDNEQFFGPGTRLTVL.

The chain joins TRBV27 to TRBJ1-2, with a weak D call TRBD1 (5 bases). The CDR3 is made up of 13 amino acids. The germline gives CDR1 MNHEY, CDR2 SMNVEV (reference sequence). V gave up 5 bases and J gave up 2 bases, with 9 bases separating them. The CDR3 loop reads CASSEQDNYGYTF. The DNA of the CDR3 is TGTGCCAGCAGTGAACAGGACAACTATGGCTACACCTTC.

The sample holds a few counts of this clonotype. The chain carries TRBV25-1 and TRBJ1-2; weak D call: TRBD1 (5 bases). The V and J ends lost 1 base and 5 bases respectively, with 11 bases between them. The CDR3 totals 14 residues. Germline CDR1 and CDR2: MGHDK and SYGVNS. CDR3 sequence (DNA): TGTGCCAGCAGTGAATTCGGGGACCCTTATGGCTACACCTTC. Amino acids: CASSEFGDPYGYTF.